Following are 10 T cell receptor beta chains from one sample sequenced in a study of blood T cell repertoires in COVID-19. Sequencing used immunoSEQ multiplex PCR; TCRdb keeps in-frame clones, though not all of them. The top ten hold 6.5% to 8.5% of the sample, which has about 240,000 clones, roughly 79% seen once. Sequenced: peripheral blood. The receptors were gathered from a woman older than 75 with COVID-19, enrolled during active disease.

The chain employs TRBV18 and TRBJ2-1; possibly TRBD1 for D (5 bases). V was pared by 3 bases and J by 4 bases, with 10 bases between. CDR1 is KGHSH and CDR2 is LQKENI in the germline V gene. The CDR3 has 14 amino acids. This CDR3 reads CASSPARAYNEQFF. DNA of the CDR3: TGTGCCAGCTCACCCGCCAGGGCATACAATGAGCAGTTCTTC.

The table lists this clone with a count of one. This chain uses TRBV4-1 with TRBJ1-2; 11 bases match TRBD1. Germline CDR1 MGHRA, CDR2 YSYEKL. The CDR3 spans 16 residues. V gave up 2 bases and J gave up 5 bases; unmatched junction bases: 7. CDR3 sequence: CASSQTLGQGVYGYTF. CDR3 coding DNA: TGCGCCAGCAGCCAAACCTTGGGACAGGGGGTGTATGGCTACACCTTC.

The V call is TRBV10-2, the J call TRBJ2-2; 11 bases are shared with TRBD2. V shed 6 bases, J shed 7 bases, and the junction held 7 bases outside the gene matches. CDR3 size: 15 residues. From germline, CDR1 is WSHSY and CDR2 SAAADI. CDR3 loop: CASSVAGGKVGELFF. Here the CDR3 DNA reads TGCGCCAGCAGCGTAGCGGGGGGGAAGGTCGGGGAGCTGTTTTTT.

The chain has TRBV29-1 and TRBJ2-1, with a possible D match to TRBD1 (6 bases). This CDR3 comprises 11 residues. CDR1 SQVTM and CDR2 ANQGSEA come from the germline V gene. Trimming took 5 bases from V and 9 from J, leaving 11 bases between them. CDR3 loop: CSVTLGAEQFF. As DNA, the CDR3 is TGCAGCGTTACGTTGGGGGCTGAGCAGTTCTTC.

The rearrangement joins TRBV27 to TRBJ1-5; D is perhaps TRBD1 (5 bases). Germline CDR1 and CDR2: MNHEY and SMNVEV (reference sequence). The length of the CDR3 is 15 residues. V dropped 4 bases and J dropped 7 bases, with 17 bases sitting between them. CDR3 region: CASSSRRGAGQPQHF. The CDR3 DNA reads TGTGCCAGCAGTTCGCGGAGGGGTGCTGGGCAGCCCCAGCATTTT.

The chain carries TRBV7-8 and TRBJ1-1, with 7 positions matching TRBD1. The V segment lost 3 bases and the J segment 4 bases; nucleotides outside the gene matches: 2. Germline CDR1 reads SGHVS; CDR2 reads FQNEAQ. This CDR3 region has 13 residues. Here the CDR3 reads CASSFTGVTEAFF. CDR3 sequence (DNA): TGTGCCAGCAGCTTTACAGGGGTCACTGAAGCTTTCTTT.

This chain uses TRBV11-2 with TRBJ2-7; D possibly corresponds to TRBD1 (6 bases). Trimming removed 3 bases from V and 1 base from J, with 10 bases in between. The CDR3 length is 14 residues. Germline CDR1 SGHAT, CDR2 FQNNGV. Here the CDR3 DNA reads TGTGCCAGCAGCTTGGAGCAGGGGTCCTACGAGCAGTACTTC. Translation gives CASSLEQGSYEQYF.

This clone was counted a single time. The CDR3 bases are TGTGCCAGCAGTTATACCGGACAGGGAGGACGTTCACCCCTCCACTTT. It yields the protein CASSYTGQGGRSPLHF. The chain carries TRBV6-5 and TRBJ1-6, with 8 nucleotides matching TRBD1. Germline CDR1 is MNHEY and CDR2 is SVGAGI. CDR3 length equals 16 residues. The V and J ends lost 3 bases and 9 bases, in that order; junction bases with no gene match: 10.

The gene calls are TRBV18 and TRBJ1-1; D may be TRBD1 (6 bases). Germline V gene lookup returns CDR1 KGHSH and CDR2 LQKENI. Deletions cut 2 bases from V and 7 bases from J, with 17 bases between. The CDR3 has 15 residues. The CDR3 DNA sequence: TGTGCCAGCTCACCATCCGAGACAGGCTCTGTTGAAGCTTTCTTT. It codes for CASSPSETGSVEAFF.

The rearrangement links TRBV18 to TRBJ2-7; tentative D call: TRBD1 (5 bases). Germline CDR1 and CDR2: KGHSH and LQKENI. The CDR3 loop spans 15 amino acids. Trimming stripped 3 bases from V and 5 bases from J, with 17 bases between. As DNA, the CDR3 is TGTGCCAGCTCACCGGCAGATTTTCAGGGCAACGAGCAGTACTTC. Translated: CASSPADFQGNEQYF.